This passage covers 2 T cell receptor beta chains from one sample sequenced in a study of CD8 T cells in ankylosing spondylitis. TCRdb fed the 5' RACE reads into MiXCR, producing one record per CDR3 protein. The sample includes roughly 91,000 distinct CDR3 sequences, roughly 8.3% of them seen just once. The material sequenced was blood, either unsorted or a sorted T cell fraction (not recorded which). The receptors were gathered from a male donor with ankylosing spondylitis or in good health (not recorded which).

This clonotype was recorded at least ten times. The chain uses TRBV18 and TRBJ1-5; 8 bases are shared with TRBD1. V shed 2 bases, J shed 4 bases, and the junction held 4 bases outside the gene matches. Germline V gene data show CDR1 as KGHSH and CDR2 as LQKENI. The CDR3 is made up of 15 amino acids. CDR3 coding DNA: TGTGCCAGCTCACCAGAGACAGGGGAGAATCAGCCCCAGCATTTT. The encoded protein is CASSPETGENQPQHF. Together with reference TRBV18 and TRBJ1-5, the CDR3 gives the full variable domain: NAGVMQNPRHLVRRRGQEARLRCSPMKGHSHVYWYRQLPEEGLKFMVYLQKENIIDESGMPKERFSAEFPKEGPSILRIQQVVRGDSAAYFCASSPETGENQPQHFGDGTRLSIL.

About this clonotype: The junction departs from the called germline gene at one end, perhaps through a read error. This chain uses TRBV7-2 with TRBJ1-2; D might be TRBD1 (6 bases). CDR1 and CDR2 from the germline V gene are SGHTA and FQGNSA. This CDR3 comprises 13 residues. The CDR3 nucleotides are TGTGTCAGCAGCTTCGGGGGCTACTATGGCTACACCTTC. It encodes CVSSFGGYYGYTF.